This T cell receptor (beta chain) was sequenced during a study of blood T cell repertoires in COVID-19. Sequencing used immunoSEQ multiplex PCR; TCRdb keeps in-frame clones, though not all of them. The sample carries around 270,000 clones, under 90% recorded once. This clone has only a few counts. The receptor was derived from a man in his sixties with acute or convalescent COVID-19. The sequencing input was peripheral blood.

The CDR3 DNA follows: TGTGCCAGTAGTGTAACAGGGACCGAAGCTTTCTTT. Protein: CASSVTGTEAFF. The V call is TRBV19, the J call TRBJ1-1; D is possibly TRBD1 (6 bases). V lost 5 bases, J lost 8 bases, and 12 bases lay in between. From germline, CDR1 is LNHDA and CDR2 SQIVND (reference sequence). This CDR3 region has 12 residues.